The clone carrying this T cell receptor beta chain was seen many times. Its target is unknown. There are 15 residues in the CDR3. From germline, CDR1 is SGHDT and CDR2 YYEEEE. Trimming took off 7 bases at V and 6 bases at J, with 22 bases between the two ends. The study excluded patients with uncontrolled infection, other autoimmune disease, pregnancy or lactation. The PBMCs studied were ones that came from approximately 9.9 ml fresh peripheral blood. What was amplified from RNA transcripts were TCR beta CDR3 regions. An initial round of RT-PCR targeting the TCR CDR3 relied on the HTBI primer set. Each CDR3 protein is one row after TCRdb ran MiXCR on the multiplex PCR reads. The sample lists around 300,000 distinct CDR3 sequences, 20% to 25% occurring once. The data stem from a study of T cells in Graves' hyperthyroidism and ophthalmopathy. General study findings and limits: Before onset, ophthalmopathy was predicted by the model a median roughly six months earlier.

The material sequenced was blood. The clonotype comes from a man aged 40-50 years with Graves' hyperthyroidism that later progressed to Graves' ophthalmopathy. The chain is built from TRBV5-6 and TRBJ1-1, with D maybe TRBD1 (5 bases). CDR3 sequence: CASLITGRGRPEAFF. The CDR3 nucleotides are TGTGCCAGCTTAATAACTGGGAGGGGACGGCCTGAAGCTTTCTTT.